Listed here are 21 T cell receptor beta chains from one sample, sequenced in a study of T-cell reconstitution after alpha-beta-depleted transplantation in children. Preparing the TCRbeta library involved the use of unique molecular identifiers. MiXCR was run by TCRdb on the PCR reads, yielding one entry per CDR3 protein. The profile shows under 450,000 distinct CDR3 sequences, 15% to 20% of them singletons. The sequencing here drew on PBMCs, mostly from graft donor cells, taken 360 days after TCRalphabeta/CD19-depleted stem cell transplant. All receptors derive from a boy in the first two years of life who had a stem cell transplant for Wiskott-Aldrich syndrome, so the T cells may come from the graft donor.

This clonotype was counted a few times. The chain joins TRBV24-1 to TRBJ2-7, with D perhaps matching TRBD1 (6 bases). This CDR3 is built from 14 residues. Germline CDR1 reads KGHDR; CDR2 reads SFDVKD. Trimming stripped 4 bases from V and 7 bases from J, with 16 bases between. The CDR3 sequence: CATSDPGTSREQYF. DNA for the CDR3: TGTGCCACCAGTGACCCCGGGACATCTAGGGAGCAGTACTTC.

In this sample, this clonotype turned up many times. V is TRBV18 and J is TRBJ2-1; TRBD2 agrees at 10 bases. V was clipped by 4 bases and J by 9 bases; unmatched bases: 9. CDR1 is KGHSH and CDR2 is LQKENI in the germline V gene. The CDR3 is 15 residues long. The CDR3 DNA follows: TGTGCCAGCTCACTTCTAGCGGGAGTACCCGCTGAGCAGTTCTTC. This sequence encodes CASSLLAGVPAEQFF.

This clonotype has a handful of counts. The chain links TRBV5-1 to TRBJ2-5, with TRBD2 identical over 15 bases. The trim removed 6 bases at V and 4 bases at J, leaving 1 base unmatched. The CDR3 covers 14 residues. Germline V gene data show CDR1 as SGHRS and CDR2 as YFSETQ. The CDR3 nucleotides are TGCGCCAGCAAGGGACTAGCGGGAGGAGAGACCCAGTACTTC. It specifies CASKGLAGGETQYF.

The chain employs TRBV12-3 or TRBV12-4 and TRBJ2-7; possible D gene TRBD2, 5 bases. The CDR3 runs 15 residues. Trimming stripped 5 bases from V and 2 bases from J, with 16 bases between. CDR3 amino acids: CASSQGLDLAYEQYF. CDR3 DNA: TGTGCCAGCAGTCAAGGACTGGACCTCGCCTACGAGCAGTACTTC.

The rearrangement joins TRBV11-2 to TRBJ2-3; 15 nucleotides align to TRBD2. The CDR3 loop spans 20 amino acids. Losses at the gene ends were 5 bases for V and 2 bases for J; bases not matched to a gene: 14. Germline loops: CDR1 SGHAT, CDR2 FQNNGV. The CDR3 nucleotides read TGTGCCAGCAGCCGCGGGACTAGCGGGAGGTGGGATTGGGACACAGATACGCAGTATTTT. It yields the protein CASSRGTSGRWDWDTDTQYF. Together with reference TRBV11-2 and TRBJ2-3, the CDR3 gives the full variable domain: EAGVAQSPRYKIIEKRQSVAFWCNPISGHATLYWYQQILGQGPKLLIQFQNNGVVDDSQLPKDRFSAERLKGVDSTLKIQPAKLEDSAVYLCASSRGTSGRWDWDTDTQYFGPGTRLTVL.

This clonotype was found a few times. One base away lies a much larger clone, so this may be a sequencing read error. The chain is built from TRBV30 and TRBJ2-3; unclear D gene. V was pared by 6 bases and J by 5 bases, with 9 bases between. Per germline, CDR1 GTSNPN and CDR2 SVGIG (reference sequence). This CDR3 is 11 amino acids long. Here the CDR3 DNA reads TGTGCCTGCTCAGAGGAAGATACGCAGTATTTT. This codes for CACSEEDTQYF.

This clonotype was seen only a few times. CDR3 residues: CATSRERTQGVVGELFF. Here the CDR3 DNA reads TGTGCCACCAGCAGAGAAAGGACTCAGGGGGTTGTCGGGGAGCTGTTTTTT. This chain connects TRBV15 to TRBJ2-2; 7 nucleotides match TRBD1. CDR1 and CDR2 (germline): LNHNV, YYDKDF (reference sequence). The CDR3 has 17 residues. Unmatched junction bases numbered 11, after V lost 0 bases and J lost 7 bases. The full variable domain, its missing parts supplied by reference TRBV15 and TRBJ2-2, is DAMVIQNPRYQVTQFGKPVTLSCSQTLNHNVMYWYQQKSSQAPKLLFHYYDKDFNNEADTPDNFQSRRPNTSFCFLDIRSPGLGDTAMYLCATSRERTQGVVGELFFGEGSRLTVL.

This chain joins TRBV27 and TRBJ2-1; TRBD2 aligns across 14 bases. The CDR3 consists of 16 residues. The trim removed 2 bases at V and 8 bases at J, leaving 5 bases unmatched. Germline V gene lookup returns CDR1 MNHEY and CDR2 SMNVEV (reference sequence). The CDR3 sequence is CASSLRLAGGWDEQFF. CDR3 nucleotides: TGTGCCAGCAGTTTACGACTAGCGGGAGGGTGGGATGAGCAGTTCTTC.

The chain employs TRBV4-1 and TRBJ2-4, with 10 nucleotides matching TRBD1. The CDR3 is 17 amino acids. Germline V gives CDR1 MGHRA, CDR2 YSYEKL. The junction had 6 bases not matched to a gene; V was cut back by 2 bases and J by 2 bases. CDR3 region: CASSQLKGQGTKNIQYF. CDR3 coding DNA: TGCGCCAGCAGCCAACTTAAGGGACAGGGGACCAAAAACATTCAGTACTTC.

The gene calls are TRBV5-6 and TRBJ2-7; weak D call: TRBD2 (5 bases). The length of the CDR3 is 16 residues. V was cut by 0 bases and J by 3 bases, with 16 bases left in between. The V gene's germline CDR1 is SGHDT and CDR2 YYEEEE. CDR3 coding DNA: TGTGCCAGCAGCTTGGCTTTGCGGGTAGAGTACTACGAGCAGTACTTC. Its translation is CASSLALRVEYYEQYF.

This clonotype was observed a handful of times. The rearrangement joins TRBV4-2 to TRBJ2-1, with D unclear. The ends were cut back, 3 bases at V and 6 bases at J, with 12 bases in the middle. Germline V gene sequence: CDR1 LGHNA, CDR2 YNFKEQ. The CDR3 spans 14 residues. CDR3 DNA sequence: TGTGCCAGCAGCCAGGAAGACCGATTCAATGAGCAGTTCTTC. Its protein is CASSQEDRFNEQFF.

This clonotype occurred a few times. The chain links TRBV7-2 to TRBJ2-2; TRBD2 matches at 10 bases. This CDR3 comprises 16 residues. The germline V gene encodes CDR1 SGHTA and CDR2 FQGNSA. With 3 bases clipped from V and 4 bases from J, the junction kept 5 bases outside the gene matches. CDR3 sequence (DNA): TGTGCCAGCAGCTTCCTAGCGGGAGTCGGCACCGGGGAGCTGTTTTTT. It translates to CASSFLAGVGTGELFF.

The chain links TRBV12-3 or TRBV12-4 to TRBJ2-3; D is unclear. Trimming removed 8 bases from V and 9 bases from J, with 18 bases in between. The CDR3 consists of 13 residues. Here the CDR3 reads CASQSPISVTQYF. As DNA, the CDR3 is TGTGCCAGCCAATCGCCGATTTCAGTGACGCAGTATTTT.

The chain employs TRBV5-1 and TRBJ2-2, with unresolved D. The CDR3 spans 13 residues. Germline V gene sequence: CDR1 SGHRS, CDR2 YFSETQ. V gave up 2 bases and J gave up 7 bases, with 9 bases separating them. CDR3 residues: CASSFKGNGELFF. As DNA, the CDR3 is TGCGCCAGCAGCTTTAAAGGGAACGGGGAGCTGTTTTTT.

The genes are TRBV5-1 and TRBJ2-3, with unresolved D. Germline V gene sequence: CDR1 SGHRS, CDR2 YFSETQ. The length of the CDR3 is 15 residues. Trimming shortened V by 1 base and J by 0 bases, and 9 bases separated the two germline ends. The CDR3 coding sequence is TGCGCCAGCAGCTTGTGGACCACTAGCACAGATACGCAGTATTTT. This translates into CASSLWTTSTDTQYF.

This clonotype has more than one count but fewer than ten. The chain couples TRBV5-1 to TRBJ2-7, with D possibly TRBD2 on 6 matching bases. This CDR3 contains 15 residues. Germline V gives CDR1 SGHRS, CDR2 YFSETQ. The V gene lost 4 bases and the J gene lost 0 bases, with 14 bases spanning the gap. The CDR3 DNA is TGCGCCAGCAGCGTATTAGCGGAGAGCTCCTACGAGCAGTACTTC. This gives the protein CASSVLAESSYEQYF.

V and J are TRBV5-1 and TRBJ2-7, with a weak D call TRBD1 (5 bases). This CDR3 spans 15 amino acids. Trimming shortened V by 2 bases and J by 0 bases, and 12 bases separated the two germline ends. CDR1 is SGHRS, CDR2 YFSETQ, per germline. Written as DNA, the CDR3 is TGCGCCAGCAGCTTTACAGGTTCCAGCTCCTACGAGCAGTACTTC. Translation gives CASSFTGSSSYEQYF.

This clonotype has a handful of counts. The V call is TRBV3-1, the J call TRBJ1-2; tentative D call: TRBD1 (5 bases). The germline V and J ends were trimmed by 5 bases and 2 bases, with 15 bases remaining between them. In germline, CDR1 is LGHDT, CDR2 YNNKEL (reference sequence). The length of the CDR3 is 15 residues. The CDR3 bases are TGTGCCAGCAGCTCTTCGCCCAGGGCCAACTATGGCTACACCTTC. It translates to CASSSSPRANYGYTF. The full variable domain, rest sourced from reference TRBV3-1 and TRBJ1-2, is DTAVSQTPKYLVTQMGNDKSIKCEQNLGHDTMYWYKQDSKKFLKIMFSYNNKELIINETVPNRFSPKSPDKAHLNLHINSLELGDSAVYFCASSSSPRANYGYTFGSGTRLTVV.

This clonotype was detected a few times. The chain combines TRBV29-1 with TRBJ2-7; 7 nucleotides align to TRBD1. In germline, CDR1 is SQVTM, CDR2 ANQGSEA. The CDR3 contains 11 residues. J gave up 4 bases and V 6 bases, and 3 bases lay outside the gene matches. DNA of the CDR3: TGCAGCGTAGTACAGGGGTACGAGCAGTACTTC. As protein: CSVVQGYEQYF.

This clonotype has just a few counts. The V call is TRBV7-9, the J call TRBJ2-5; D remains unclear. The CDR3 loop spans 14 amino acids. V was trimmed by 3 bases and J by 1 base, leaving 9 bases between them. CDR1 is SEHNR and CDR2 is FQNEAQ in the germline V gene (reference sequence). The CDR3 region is CASSFVGIQETQYF. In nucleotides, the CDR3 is TGTGCCAGCAGCTTTGTAGGAATCCAAGAGACCCAGTACTTC.

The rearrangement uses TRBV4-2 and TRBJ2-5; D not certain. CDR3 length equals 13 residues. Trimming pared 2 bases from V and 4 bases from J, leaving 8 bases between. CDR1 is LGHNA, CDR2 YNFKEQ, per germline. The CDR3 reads CASSQRIRETQYF. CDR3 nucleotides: TGTGCCAGCAGCCAAAGGATTCGAGAGACCCAGTACTTC.